There are many counts of the clone carrying this TCR beta chain. This specimen belongs to a study of T cells in Graves' hyperthyroidism and ophthalmopathy. CDR3 length equals 14 residues. Trimming stripped 6 bases from V and 1 base from J, with 12 bases between. CDR1 is SNHLY and CDR2 is FYNNEI in the germline V gene. There were TCR beta CDR3 regions amplified from RNA transcripts. The HTBI set primed first-round TCR CDR3 RT-PCR. One entry per CDR3 protein results from TCRdb running MiXCR on the multiplex PCR reads. Of approximately 400,000 distinct CDR3 sequences listed, 13% are singletons. This TCR came from a man between 25 and 39 years old with Graves' hyperthyroidism that later progressed to Graves' ophthalmopathy. Specimen: blood. The chain has TRBV2 and TRBJ1-1; no clear D gene. CDR3 loop: CASSQEIRNTEAFF. As DNA, the CDR3 is TGTGCCAGCAGCCAGGAAATTAGGAACACTGAAGCTTTCTTT.